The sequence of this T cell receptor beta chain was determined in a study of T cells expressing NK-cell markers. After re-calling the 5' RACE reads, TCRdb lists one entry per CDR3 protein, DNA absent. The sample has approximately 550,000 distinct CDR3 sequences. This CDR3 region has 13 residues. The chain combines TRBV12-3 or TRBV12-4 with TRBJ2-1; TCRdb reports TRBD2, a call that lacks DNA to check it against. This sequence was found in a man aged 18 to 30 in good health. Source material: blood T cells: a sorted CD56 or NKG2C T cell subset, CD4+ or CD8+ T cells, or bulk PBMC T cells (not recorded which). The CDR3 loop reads CASSGSINNEQFF.